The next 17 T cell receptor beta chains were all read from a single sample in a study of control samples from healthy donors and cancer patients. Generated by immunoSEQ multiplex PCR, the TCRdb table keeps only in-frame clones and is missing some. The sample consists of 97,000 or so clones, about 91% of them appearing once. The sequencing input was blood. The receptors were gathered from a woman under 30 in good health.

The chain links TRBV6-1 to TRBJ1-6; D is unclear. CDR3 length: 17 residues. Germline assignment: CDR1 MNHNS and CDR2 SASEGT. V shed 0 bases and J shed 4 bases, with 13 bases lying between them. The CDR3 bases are TGTGCCAGCAGTGAAGCGGCCCCGCGAGGGTATAATTCACCCCTCCACTTT. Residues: CASSEAAPRGYNSPLHF.

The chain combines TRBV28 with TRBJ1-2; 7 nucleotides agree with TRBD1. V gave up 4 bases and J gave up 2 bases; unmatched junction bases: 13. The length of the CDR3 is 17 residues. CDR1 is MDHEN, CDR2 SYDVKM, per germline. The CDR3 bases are TGTGCCAGCAGTTCAGGAGGTGAAGGGGGCCGGAACTATGGCTACACCTTC. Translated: CASSSGGEGGRNYGYTF.

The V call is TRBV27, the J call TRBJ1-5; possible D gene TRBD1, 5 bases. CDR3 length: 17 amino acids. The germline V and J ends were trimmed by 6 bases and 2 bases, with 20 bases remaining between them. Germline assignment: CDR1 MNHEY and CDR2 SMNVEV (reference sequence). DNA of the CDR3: TGTGCCAGCAGCCCGGGACCGCGTGATGGGGGCAATCAGCCCCAGCATTTT. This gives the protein CASSPGPRDGGNQPQHF.

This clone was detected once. Here the CDR3 reads CASSPTGNTIYF. CDR3 DNA: TGTGCCAGCAGTCCAACTGGAAACACCATATATTTT. The chain recombines TRBV6-5 with TRBJ1-3; D not resolved. Trimming left V 5 bases short and J 2 bases short, with 4 bases between. There are 12 residues in the CDR3. Germline values: CDR1 MNHEY, CDR2 SVGAGI.

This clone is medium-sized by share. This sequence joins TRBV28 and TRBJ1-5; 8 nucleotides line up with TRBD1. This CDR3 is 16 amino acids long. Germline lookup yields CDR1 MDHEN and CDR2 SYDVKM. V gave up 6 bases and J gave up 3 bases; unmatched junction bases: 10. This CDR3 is CASSRGTGYSNQPQHF. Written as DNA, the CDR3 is TGTGCCAGCAGCCGTGGGACAGGTTATTCCAATCAGCCCCAGCATTTT.

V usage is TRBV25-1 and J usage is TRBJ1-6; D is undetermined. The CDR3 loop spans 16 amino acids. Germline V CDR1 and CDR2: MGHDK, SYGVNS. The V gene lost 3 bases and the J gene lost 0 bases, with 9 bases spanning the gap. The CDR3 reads CASSDLLSSYNSPLHF. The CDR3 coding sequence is TGTGCCAGCAGTGACCTCCTCAGCTCCTATAATTCACCCCTCCACTTT.

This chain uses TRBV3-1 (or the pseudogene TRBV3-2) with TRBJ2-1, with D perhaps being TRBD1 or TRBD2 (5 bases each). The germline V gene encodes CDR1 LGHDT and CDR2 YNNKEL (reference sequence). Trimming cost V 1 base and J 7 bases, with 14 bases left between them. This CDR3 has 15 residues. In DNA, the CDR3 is TGTGCCAGCAGCCAAGTGATTGGGACGGGGAATGAGCAGTTCTTC. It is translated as CASSQVIGTGNEQFF.

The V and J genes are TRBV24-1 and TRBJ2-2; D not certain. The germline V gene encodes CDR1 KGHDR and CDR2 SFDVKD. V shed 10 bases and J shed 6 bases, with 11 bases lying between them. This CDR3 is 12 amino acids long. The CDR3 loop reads CATSSEPGELFF. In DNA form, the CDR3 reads TGTGCCACTTCTTCTGAGCCCGGGGAGCTGTTTTTT.

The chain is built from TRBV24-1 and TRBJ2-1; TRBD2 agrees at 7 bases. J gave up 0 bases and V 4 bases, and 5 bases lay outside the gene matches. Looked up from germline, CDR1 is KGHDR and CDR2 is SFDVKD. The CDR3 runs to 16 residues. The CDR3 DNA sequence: TGTGCCACCAGTGACCCAGCGGGAACCTCCTACAATGAGCAGTTCTTC. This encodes CATSDPAGTSYNEQFF.

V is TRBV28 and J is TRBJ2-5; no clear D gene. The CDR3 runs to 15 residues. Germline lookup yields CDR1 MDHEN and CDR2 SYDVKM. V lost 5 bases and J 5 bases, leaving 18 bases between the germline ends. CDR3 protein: CASSERFAGGETQYF. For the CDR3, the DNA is TGTGCCAGCAGTGAGCGTTTTGCTGGTGGGGAGACCCAGTACTTC.

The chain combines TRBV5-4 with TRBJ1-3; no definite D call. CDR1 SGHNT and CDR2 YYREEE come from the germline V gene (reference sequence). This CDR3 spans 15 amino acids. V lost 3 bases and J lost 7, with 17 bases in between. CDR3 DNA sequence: TGTGCCAGCAGCTCGGGGAAGAAGGAAACCAACACCATATATTTT. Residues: CASSSGKKETNTIYF.

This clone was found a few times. This CDR3 reads CASSRVVGFTGELFF. The DNA for the CDR3 is TGTGCCAGCAGCAGGGTCGTAGGTTTCACCGGGGAGCTGTTTTTT. The V call is TRBV5-6, the J call TRBJ2-2, with D unresolved. Germline CDR1 and CDR2: SGHDT and YYEEEE. Trimming cost V 4 bases and J 4 bases, with 14 bases left between them. The CDR3 spans 15 residues.

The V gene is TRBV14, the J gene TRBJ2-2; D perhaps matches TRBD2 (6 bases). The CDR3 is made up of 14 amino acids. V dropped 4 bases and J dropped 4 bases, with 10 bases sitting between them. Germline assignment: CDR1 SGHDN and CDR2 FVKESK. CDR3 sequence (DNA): TGTGCCAGCAGCCCGTGGGGGGTCACCGGGGAGCTGTTTTTT. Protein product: CASSPWGVTGELFF.

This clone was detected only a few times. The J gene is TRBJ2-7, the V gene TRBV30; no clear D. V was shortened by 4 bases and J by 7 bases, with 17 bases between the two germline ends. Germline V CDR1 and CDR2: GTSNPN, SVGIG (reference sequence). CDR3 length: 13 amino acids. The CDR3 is CAWTTSPLGEQYF. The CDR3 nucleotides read TGTGCCTGGACCACCTCTCCCTTAGGGGAGCAGTACTTC. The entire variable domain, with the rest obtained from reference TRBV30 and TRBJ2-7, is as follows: SQTIHQWPATLVQPVGSPLSLECTVEGTSNPNLYWYRQAAGRGLQLLFYSVGIGQISSEVPQNLSASRPQDRQFILSSKKLLLSDSGFYLCAWTTSPLGEQYFGPGTRLTVT.

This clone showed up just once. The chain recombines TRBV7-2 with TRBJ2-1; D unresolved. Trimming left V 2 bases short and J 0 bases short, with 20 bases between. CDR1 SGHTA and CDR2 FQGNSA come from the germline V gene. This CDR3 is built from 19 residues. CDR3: CASSLRGPPGLGSYNEQFF. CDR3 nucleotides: TGTGCCAGCAGCTTAAGAGGCCCCCCTGGGTTGGGCTCCTACAATGAGCAGTTCTTC.

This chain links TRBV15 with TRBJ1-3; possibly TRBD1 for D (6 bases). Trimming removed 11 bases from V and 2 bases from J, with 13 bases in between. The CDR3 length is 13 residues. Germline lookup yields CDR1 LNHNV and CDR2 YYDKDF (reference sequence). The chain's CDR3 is CASSSGAGNTIYF. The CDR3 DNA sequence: TGTGCCTCGAGCTCAGGGGCTGGAAACACCATATATTTT.

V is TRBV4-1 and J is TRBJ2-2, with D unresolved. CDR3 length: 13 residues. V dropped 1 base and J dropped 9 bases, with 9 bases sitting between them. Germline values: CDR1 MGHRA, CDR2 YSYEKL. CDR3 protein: CASSQVGRRELFF. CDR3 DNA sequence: TGCGCCAGCAGCCAAGTGGGTCGCAGGGAGCTGTTTTTT.